These 15 T cell receptor beta chains share one sample of origin, sequenced in a study of cytomegalovirus exposure and HLA in healthy donors (dated 2017 in TCRdb). The library was produced with the immunoSEQ multiplex PCR assay. A mixture of 60 forward primers for TCR Vbeta segments and 13 reverse primers for TCR Jbeta segments was used in the multiplex PCR. Sourced from immuneACCESS, this table was stored by TCRdb with only in-frame sequences that have V and J called. A share of the clones is absent; for the studies checked, an unresolved V gene accounts for under half, and the remainder has no known explanation. For this sample the table gives about 100,000 clones, of which approximately 73% were detected only once. The ten largest clones take up 6.5% to 8.5% of the sample. The specimen sequenced was PBMCs. All receptors come from a man aged 25 to 45 in good health and CMV-seronegative.

To note about this clone: Other DNA sequences in the sample encode the same CDR3. J is TRBJ1-5 and V is TRBV6-1; TRBD1 matches 9 bases. There are 15 residues in the CDR3. Germline V gene lookup returns CDR1 MNHNS and CDR2 SASEGT. The J segment lost 6 bases and the V segment lost 3 bases, leaving 6 bases of the junction unmatched. The CDR3, as DNA: TGTGCCAGCAGTGACGTTAGGACAGGGGCTCAGCCCCAGCATTTT. Protein sequence: CASSDVRTGAQPQHF.

The gene calls are TRBV7-9 and TRBJ2-1; 12 positions agree with TRBD2. The germline CDR1 and CDR2 sequences are SEHNR and FQNEAQ (reference sequence). The CDR3 loop spans 18 amino acids. V was pared by 0 bases and J by 6 bases, with 9 bases of the junction left unmatched. The CDR3 here is CASSLAWDRGLAGNEQFF. CDR3 DNA sequence: TGTGCCAGCAGCTTAGCGTGGGACAGGGGACTAGCGGGCAATGAGCAGTTCTTC.

V gene TRBV6-5 combines with J gene TRBJ1-6; 7 bases agree with TRBD1. J lost 5 bases, V lost 6 bases, and 1 base had no gene match. In germline, CDR1 is MNHEY, CDR2 SVGAGI. CDR3 length: 13 amino acids. The chain's CDR3 is CASRQGNNSPLHF. DNA for the CDR3: TGTGCCAGCAGACAGGGGAATAATTCACCCCTCCACTTT.

The sample holds a few counts of this clone. The chain combines TRBV9 with TRBJ2-7, with 8 bases aligning to TRBD2. CDR3 length: 15 amino acids. Trimming took 4 bases from V and 3 from J; bases not matched to a gene: 9. Germline V gene lookup returns CDR1 SGDLS and CDR2 YYNGEE. The chain's CDR3 is CASSPGGGLGYEQYF. The CDR3 region has the DNA TGTGCCAGCAGCCCCGGCGGGGGGCTGGGCTACGAGCAGTACTTC. The full variable domain, completed using reference TRBV9 and TRBJ2-7, is DSGVTQTPKHLITATGQRVTLRCSPRSGDLSVYWYQQSLDQGLQFLIQYYNGEERAKGNILERFSAQQFPDLHSELNLSSLELGDSALYFCASSPGGGLGYEQYFGPGTRLTVT.

This clone was observed once. The chain employs TRBV5-8 and TRBJ2-2; weak D call: TRBD2 (5 bases). CDR1 is SGHTS, CDR2 YDEGEE, per germline. V lost 3 bases and J lost 0, with 12 bases in between. This CDR3 is 16 amino acids long. In DNA, the CDR3 is TGTGCCAGCAGCTCGCCCGGACTTACGAACACCGGGGAGCTGTTTTTT. It encodes CASSSPGLTNTGELFF.

This chain connects TRBV7-9 to TRBJ2-6, with D tentatively TRBD1 (6 bases). This CDR3 contains 16 residues. V lost 4 bases and J lost 2, with 12 bases in between. Germline-derived CDR1 and CDR2 are SEHNR and FQNEAQ (reference sequence). The CDR3 spells CASSSQQGAGANVLTF. The CDR3 DNA is TGTGCCAGCAGCTCCCAACAGGGAGCTGGGGCCAACGTCCTGACTTTC.

This chain links TRBV7-9 with TRBJ1-5; the D is unclear. Germline loops: CDR1 SEHNR, CDR2 FQNEAQ (reference sequence). Deletions cut 4 bases from V and 2 bases from J, with 12 bases between. The CDR3 spans 15 residues. The CDR3 region has the DNA TGTGCCAGCAGCTCTTCCCAGAGGGGCAATCAGCCCCAGCATTTT. This gives the protein CASSSSQRGNQPQHF.

This chain uses TRBV5-4 with TRBJ2-1; 7 positions agree with TRBD1. The junction had 5 bases not matched to a gene; V was cut back by 4 bases and J by 1 base. Germline CDR1 and CDR2: SGHNT and YYREEE (reference sequence). The CDR3 runs to 15 residues. For the CDR3, the DNA is TGTGCCAGCAGCCCCGGGACAGTGTCCTACAATGAGCAGTTCTTC. This sequence encodes CASSPGTVSYNEQFF.

About this clone itself: This same CDR3 is encoded by further DNA sequences in the sample. V is TRBV30 and J is TRBJ1-5; the D is unclear. Trimming removed 3 bases at V and 2 bases at J, with 11 bases between. Germline assignment: CDR1 GTSNPN and CDR2 SVGIG (reference sequence). The CDR3 covers 14 residues. CDR3 loop: CAWSVSGGNQPQHF. The CDR3 nucleotides are TGTGCCTGGAGCGTCAGCGGTGGCAATCAGCCCCAGCATTTT.

This rearrangement joins TRBV4-1 to TRBJ1-5; TRBD1 matches at 8 bases. The trim removed 0 bases at V and 2 bases at J, leaving 15 bases unmatched. The CDR3 covers 20 residues. Germline V CDR1 and CDR2: MGHRA, YSYEKL. The CDR3 sequence is CASSQDRRTGRPWGNQPQHF. CDR3 bases: TGCGCCAGCAGCCAAGATCGGAGGACAGGGAGGCCCTGGGGCAATCAGCCCCAGCATTTT.

The rearrangement uses TRBV5-1 and TRBJ2-6, with 10 bases lining up with TRBD2. Trimming took 5 bases from V and 0 from J; bases not matched to a gene: 5. The CDR3 is made up of 17 amino acids. Germline V gives CDR1 SGHRS, CDR2 YFSETQ. The CDR3: CASRVAGGFSGANVLTF. The CDR3 DNA sequence: TGCGCCAGCAGAGTAGCGGGAGGCTTCTCTGGGGCCAACGTCCTGACTTTC.

Concerning this clone: Mismatch with germline at one junction end may stem from a read error. Additional DNA sequences in this sample encode the identical CDR3. The chain is built from TRBV10-1 and TRBJ1-2; 8 bases align to TRBD1. Germline CDR1 reads WNHNN; CDR2 reads SYGVQD (reference sequence). The CDR3 consists of 16 residues. The chain's CDR3 is CASRETGQGNNYGYTF. The DNA of the CDR3 is TGTGCCAGCAGAGAAACTGGACAGGGAAATAACTATGGCTACACCTTC.

Worth noting for this clone: The same CDR3 also results from other DNA sequences found in this sample. The gene calls are TRBV30 and TRBJ2-3; tentative D call: TRBD2 (6 bases). Germline CDR1 reads GTSNPN; CDR2 reads SVGIG (reference sequence). V was shortened by 0 bases and J by 1 base, with 8 bases between the two germline ends. CDR3 length: 14 amino acids. For the CDR3, the DNA is TGTGCCTGGAGTGTGGCTAGCGGCACAGATACGCAGTATTTT. Encoded protein: CAWSVASGTDTQYF. Full variable domain (rest looked up from reference TRBV30 and TRBJ2-3): SQTIHQWPATLVQPVGSPLSLECTVEGTSNPNLYWYRQAAGRGLQLLFYSVGIGQISSEVPQNLSASRPQDRQFILSSKKLLLSDSGFYLCAWSVASGTDTQYFGPGTRLTVL.

This clone was recorded a few times. The CDR3 is CASSDPGLRETQYF. CDR3 DNA sequence: TGTGCCAGCAGTGATCCGGGACTACGGGAGACCCAGTACTTC. This chain links TRBV6-1 with TRBJ2-5; TRBD2 aligns across 7 bases. Germline V gives CDR1 MNHNS, CDR2 SASEGT. This CDR3 contains 14 residues. V gave up 3 bases and J gave up 5 bases; unmatched junction bases: 6.

V is TRBV29-1 and J is TRBJ2-2; 9 bases match TRBD2. Germline V gives CDR1 SQVTM, CDR2 ANQGSEA. The trim removed 4 bases at V and 7 bases at J, leaving 16 bases unmatched. This CDR3 has 17 residues. In DNA form, the CDR3 reads TGCAGCGTTGTGTGGCGGGAGGGCCCCTTAGCGGACGGGGAGCTGTTTTTT. Protein: CSVVWREGPLADGELFF.